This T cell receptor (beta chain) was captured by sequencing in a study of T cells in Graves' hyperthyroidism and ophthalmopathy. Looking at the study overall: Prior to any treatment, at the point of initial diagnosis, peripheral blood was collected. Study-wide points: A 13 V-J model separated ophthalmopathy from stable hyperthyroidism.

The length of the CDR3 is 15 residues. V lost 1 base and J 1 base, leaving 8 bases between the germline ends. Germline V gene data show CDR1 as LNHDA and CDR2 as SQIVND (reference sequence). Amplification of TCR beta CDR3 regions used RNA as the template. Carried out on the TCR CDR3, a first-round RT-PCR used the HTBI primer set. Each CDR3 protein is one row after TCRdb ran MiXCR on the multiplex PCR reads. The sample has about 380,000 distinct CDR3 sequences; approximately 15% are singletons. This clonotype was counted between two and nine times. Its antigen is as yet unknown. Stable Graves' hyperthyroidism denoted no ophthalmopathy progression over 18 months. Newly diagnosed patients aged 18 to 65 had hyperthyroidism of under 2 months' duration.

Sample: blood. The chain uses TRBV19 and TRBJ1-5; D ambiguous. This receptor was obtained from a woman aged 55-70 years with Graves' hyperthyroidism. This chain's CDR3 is CASSIGTKSNQPQHF. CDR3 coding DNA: TGTGCCAGTAGTATAGGAACGAAGAGCAATCAGCCCCAGCATTTT.